Described below is a single TCR beta chain sequence and its context. Its antigen is still unknown. No base quality values were provided; no much bigger clone lies one nucleotide off. This sample was taken from a study of cytomegalovirus exposure and HLA in healthy donors (dated by TCRdb to 2016 to 2017). At the level of the whole study: In an earlier analysis of 450 to 750 of the donors, 276 Gb of sequence data and 100 million or so unique TCR beta sequences from 150 million to 200 million T cells were reported. Approximately 300 gigabases of sequencing data and 75 million to 85 million unique TCR sequences made up an early release that covered nearly 650 HLA-typed donors. The genetic ancestry cluster associated with self-reported Caucasian donors included around 76% of the 350 to 500 genotyped donors. The aim of the study was to test whether cataloging public T cell receptors could identify signatures of past pathogen exposure. The T cell repertoires of 666 subjects were profiled by immunosequencing and related to cytomegalovirus serostatus. Along with the roughly 700-subject first cohort, a separate validation cohort of over a hundred different subjects was used. To predict cytomegalovirus infection status, the study brought together high-throughput TCR immunosequencing, statistical association of individual TCRs with disease status, and machine learning. A later analysis re-examined previously published TCR beta repertoires from more than 650 donors and added high-resolution HLA genotyping to investigate patterns of TCR occurrence. In the later analysis, no new phenotypic data were used to find candidate immune exposures; instead, reliance was placed on TCR beta sequences and their occurrence across donors. In an earlier analysis of 587 of the donors, high-throughput TCR beta sequencing was used to judge whether each TCR beta V gene segment behaved as functional or pseudogenic. Donor age, sex, ethnicity and CMV serostatus were collected together with the repertoire data. A later genetic analysis took genome-wide SNP genotypes for about 65% of the 666 donors and used that subset as a discovery cohort. All discovery cohort repertoires had been generated on a single sequencing platform. HLA typing included class I and class II loci at four-digit resolution. The number of donors typed differed by locus, with about 629-640 for A, B, C, DRB1 and DQB1, 522 for DQA1, some 570 for DPA1, and over 400 for DPB1. Four to six DR-DQ haplotypes were handled as single units for association and clustering, since linkage in the cohort was strong. On average, around 240,000 unique TCR beta nucleotide sequences were sequenced per donor among 300 to 500 genotyped donors of the cohort, with 15% to 20% of those sequences being non-productive.

The paper's findings and limits, for the study overall: Because HLA typing was unavailable for some donors at each locus, only the typed subset was used in association tests. The authors suggested that the approach could potentially be generalized to other disease states and immunological phenotypes. According to a later analysis, parvovirus B19, influenza, CMV and Epstein-Barr virus appeared linked to several top co-occurrence clusters. Correlated functional status among segregating V segments might be attributable to linkage disequilibrium, but an unknown experimental factor could not be ruled out. The study gave a list of some 150 TCR beta chains associated with cytomegalovirus. A later analysis found that TCR association rates varied across HLA loci, with DRB1 alleles showing the most associated TCRs and HLA-C alleles the fewest. The 87-base-pair reads could not distinguish some IMGT-functional V segments, including TRBV6-2 and TRBV6-3, so those segments were excluded. A later genetic analysis associated a missense DCLRE1C variant with V-gene and J-gene trimming of TCR beta chains, and an independent cohort replicated the association. According to a later analysis, most CMV-associated TCR beta chains appeared to be HLA-restricted, and the HLA associations seemed to be driven largely by CMV exposure. Across donors, most TCR sequences were observed very rarely, whereas some public TCRs were present in many individuals. Sequencing depth was assumed to be roughly uniform across donors in the presence/absence analyses, though that assumption may not hold. A cluster of highly shared sequence variants was judged likely to represent a technical artifact of the sequencing pipeline. Three of the identified cytomegalovirus-associated TCR beta chains were confirmed in vitro to be specific for cytomegalovirus antigens. Strong co-occurrence of HLA alleles, especially DR and DQ, made assigning TCR associations to individual alleles difficult. The earlier analysis of approximately 560 of the donors excluded over 15 rarely observed V segments, including chromosome 9 orphons, because counts were too low. A later analysis associated 16,951 TCR beta sequences with specific HLA alleles at a false discovery rate of 0.05. A further reported finding was that TCR beta sequences accurately predicted the HLA-A and HLA-B alleles for most subjects in the first cohort. In a later analysis, HLA-associated TCR beta chains showed more clonal expansion and lower generation probabilities than non-associated chains that were equally common. In an earlier analysis of around 600 of the donors, most TCR beta V segments appeared in productive rearrangements about 87% or about 30% of the time, broadly matching IMGT annotations. In this cohort, only TCR beta chains were sequenced, and detectable features were limited by the absence of alpha or paired-chain data. According to a later genetic analysis, donors in an Asian-associated ancestry cluster had fewer N-insertions in productive TCRs than the approximately 670-donor mean. In both the original and validation cohorts, the classifier was reported to diagnose cytomegalovirus status with high specificity and sensitivity. CMV serostatus was the only immune exposure information available for the cohort.

According to the germline V gene (reference sequence), CDR1 reads SGHKS and CDR2 reads YYEKEE. The junction shows trimming of 4 bases on V and 4 bases on J, and the gene matches do not reach 4 bases of it. Inclusive of the bounding cysteine and phenylalanine, the CDR3 is 13 residues long. The DNA shown is the 39-base CDR3, in frame from base 1. In total, approximately 700 healthy bone marrow donors made up the cohort. At the time of sampling, all cohort members were nominally healthy, though unrecorded immune exposures were likely present. The donor tested CMV seropositive, placing the donor among the 310 or so seropositive members of the cohort. A peripheral blood sample was collected from each donor, and TCR beta sequencing was performed on peripheral blood mononuclear cells. The Qiagen DNeasy Blood Extraction Kit was used to extract genomic DNA from the blood cell samples. Library generation was performed with the immunoSEQ multiplex PCR assay. The multiplex PCR relied on a mix of 60 forward primers for TCR Vbeta segments and 13 reverse primers for TCR Jbeta segments. The CDR3 region of rearranged TCR beta genes was amplified from genomic DNA with a multiplex PCR assay. On the Illumina HiSeq System, the amplified TCR beta libraries were sequenced as 87-base-pair reads. Per the authors' processing: In a later analysis, 80 million or so unique TCR beta chains were counted across the roughly 700 repertoires, and roughly 11 million of these chains were shared by at least two donors. A nearest-neighbor algorithm error-corrected the raw reads and collapsed the reads into unique sequences, merging closely related sequences to remove PCR and sequencing errors. To assign V, D and J gene segments, CDR3 sequences were aligned to IMGT reference sequences. For a sequence to be retained, a match of at least six nucleotides to both a V gene segment and a J gene segment was required. A rearrangement was called productive if the CDR3 had no stop codons and remained in frame with V and J, and every other rearrangement was called non-productive. CDR3 was defined by IMGT convention, running from the second conserved V-encoded cysteine to the conserved J-encoded phenylalanine. Sequences without an unambiguous match to a single V gene segment were excluded from the earlier analysis of approximately 600 of the donors. An earlier analysis of some 610 of the donors called V segments functional above 56.7% productive rearrangements and segregating when the between-donor standard deviation exceeded 5%. A statistical classification framework was developed to diagnose cytomegalovirus status using the catalog of TCR beta chain sequences. In a later analysis, V and J genes were assigned by comparing TCR nucleotide sequences against IMGT/GENE-DB human TR gene sequences. A later analysis assigned CDR3 sequences and most-parsimonious VDJ recombination scenarios with the TCRdist pipeline. A later analysis defined each TCR beta chain by its CDR3 amino acid sequence plus V-gene family, and excluded reads lacking a unique V-gene family. In a later analysis, approximately 590 highly shared, low-generation-probability nucleotide sequences were removed to address suspected cross-contamination and a sequencing artifact. In a later analysis, a clonal expansion index was calculated for each public chain from normalized within-repertoire ranks of inferred template counts. Generation probabilities in a later analysis came from a VDJ recombination model fitted to out-of-frame rearrangements, and those results were checked against IGoR. In a later analysis, TCR-TCR, TCR-HLA and TCR-CMV co-occurrence was scored with hypergeometric tests, and a repertoire-size bias correction was applied to TCR pairs. In a later analysis, false discovery rates were estimated by permuting HLA or CMV assignments 20 times. In a later analysis, co-occurring TCRs were grouped using DBSCAN, and TCRdist sequence similarity was added for clustering within HLA-allele-positive subsets. For co-occurrence clustering, repertoires with fewer than 30,000 or more than 120,000 public chains were excluded, along with 5 or 6 repertoires with anomalous nucleotide sharing. This immuneACCESS table, as held by TCRdb, lists in-frame sequences with V and J called but not all clones. Of the missing ones, under half trace to an unresolved V gene in checked studies; the others have no known cause. V and J calls and clone size are those listed in that table; D and trimming were worked out from the DNA. Present in this sample are about 200,000 clones, more than 65% of which were seen just once. The ten largest clones capture roughly 3.1% of the sample.

The rearranged chain carries TRBV5-5 and TRBJ2-5, and TRBD1 matches 7 of the central bases. The material sequenced was PBMCs. The clonotype comes from a man aged 40-55 years in good health and CMV-seropositive. The CDR3 here reads CASSQTGRETQYF. The DNA sequence is TGTGCCAGCAGCCAGACAGGGCGAGAGACCCAGTACTTC.